This TCR beta chain was sequenced for a study of beta chain features in type 1 diabetes. This clone was observed a handful of times. Expressed TCRB transcripts were sequenced, since all the RNA that had been isolated was reverse transcribed. TCRdb's table, derived via immunoSEQ multiplex PCR, lists solely in-frame clones and lacks some. The table lists under 950,000 clones, about a sixth of them singletons. Germline V lookup: CDR1 SGHRS, CDR2 YFSETQ. The CDR3 runs 16 residues. Trimming took 3 bases from V and 0 from J; bases not matched to a gene: 7. The source of this sequence is a woman between 18 and 30 years old in good health. This chain joins TRBV5-1 and TRBJ2-3; 7 positions match TRBD1. The sequenced sample consisted of naive CD4+ T cells from blood. The CDR3 bases are TGCGCCAGCAGCTGGATGACAGGGTTCAGCACAGATACGCAGTATTTT. Amino acid sequence: CASSWMTGFSTDTQYF.